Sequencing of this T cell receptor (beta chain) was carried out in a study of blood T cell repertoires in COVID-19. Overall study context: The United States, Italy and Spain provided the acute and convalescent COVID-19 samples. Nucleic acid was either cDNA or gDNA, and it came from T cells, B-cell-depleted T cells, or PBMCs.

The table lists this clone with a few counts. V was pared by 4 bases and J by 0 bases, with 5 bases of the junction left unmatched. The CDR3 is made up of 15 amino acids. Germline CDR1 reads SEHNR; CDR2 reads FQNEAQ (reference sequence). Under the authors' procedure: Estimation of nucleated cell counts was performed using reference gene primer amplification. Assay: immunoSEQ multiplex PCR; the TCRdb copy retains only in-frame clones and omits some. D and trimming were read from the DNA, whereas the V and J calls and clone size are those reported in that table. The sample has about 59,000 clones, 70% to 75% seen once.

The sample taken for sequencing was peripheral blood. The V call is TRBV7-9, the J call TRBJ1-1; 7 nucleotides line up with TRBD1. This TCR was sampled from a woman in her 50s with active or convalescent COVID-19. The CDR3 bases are TGTGCCAGCAGCTCCTGGGACAGTCTGAACACTGAAGCTTTCTTT. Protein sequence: CASSSWDSLNTEAFF.